This T cell receptor beta chain appears in the sequencing data of a study of vaccination effects on CD4 cells after COVID-19. Using immunoSEQ multiplex PCR, the repertoire was profiled, and TCRdb retains in-frame clones only, with some absent. The sample lists 45,000 or so clones, 60% to 75% seen once, with 5.5% to 8% in the top ten. Subsequent to a culture period of more than 8 days, CD4+ T cells were isolated. Each participant was given two doses of one vaccine (BNT162b2 or mRNA-1273). Regarding this clone: Its antigen remains unknown.

This CDR3 spans 17 amino acids. Germline CDR1 and CDR2: SGHTS and YDEGEE. V lost 5 bases to trimming and J lost 4 bases; unmatched junction nucleotides: 10. This clonotype was obtained from a human donor who received a COVID-19 vaccine. The chain links TRBV5-8 to TRBJ2-3, with 13 bases matching TRBD2. The sequenced sample was CD4+ T cells from PBMCs cultured without peptide, obtained after COVID-19 vaccination. In DNA, the CDR3 is TGTGCCAGCAGTTCGCTGCTGGGACTAGCGGGGTCAGATACGCAGTATTTT. It encodes CASSSLLGLAGSDTQYF.